The entry that follows covers one TCR beta chain sequence. The antigen remains unidentified. This record belongs to a study of OX40 agonist ivuxolimab in advanced cancers. Patients were ineligible given autoimmune disease history or systemic immunosuppression. Broader study findings: The investigators did not determine what antigen specificity the expanded peripheral T cells had. At 0.1 to 3.0 mg/kg and by week 6, clonal expansion occurred in CD4+ and CD8+ blood T cells. Researchers report that CD8+ T cells had, on average, more expanded clones than CD4+.

The data were produced by immunoSEQ multiplex PCR, yet TCRdb's version contains in-frame clones alone and is incomplete. The repertoire holds fewer than 40,000 clones, 80% seen once, with about 8.8% in the top ten. The V gene end was trimmed by 1 base and the J gene end by 7 bases; junction bases not matched to a gene: 9. CDR3 length: 16 amino acids. CDR1 and CDR2 (germline): MDHEN, SYDVKM. V and J are TRBV28 and TRBJ2-1; TRBD2 aligns across 8 bases. The sequenced sample was CD4+ or CD8+ T cells sorted from blood, obtained in a trial of the OX40 agonist ivuxolimab. This TCR was sampled from an adult with an advanced solid tumor such as melanoma, head and neck, liver or kidney cancer. As DNA, the CDR3 is TGTGCCAGCAGTTTATATTCCCAGCGGGGGAGGAATGAGCAGTTCTTC. It specifies CASSLYSQRGRNEQFF.